The 27 T cell receptor beta chains presented below share a single source sample, sequenced in a study of blood T cell repertoires in COVID-19. TCRdb keeps only in-frame clones here, not all; method: immunoSEQ multiplex PCR. The data show over 250,000 clones, with approximately 86% seen just once and approximately 2.4% held by the top ten. Sequencing input: PBMCs or T cells enriched from blood (not recorded which). These receptor sequences come from a woman aged 18-29 years who had recovered from COVID-19.

V and J are TRBV5-4 and TRBJ2-3; maybe TRBD2 (7 bases). Deletions cut 2 bases from V and 4 bases from J, with 20 bases between. Germline CDR1 reads SGHNT; CDR2 reads YYREEE (reference sequence). The CDR3 consists of 17 residues. The CDR3 nucleotides are TGTGCCAGCAGCTTAAATCGGGGGGCCCTTAAAGCAGATACGCAGTATTTT. Translating gives CASSLNRGALKADTQYF.

This sequence joins TRBV23-1 and TRBJ2-1; TRBD2 aligns across 10 bases. TRBV23-1 is filed as an ORF, its function uncertain. The CDR3 sequence is 21 residues long. J was trimmed by 3 bases and V by 4 bases; bases with no gene match: 21. As DNA, the CDR3 is TGCGCCAGCAGTCTGCTCCCCCCCCTAGCGGGAGCGCGAGTTAACTACAATGAGCAGTTCTTC. Residues: CASSLLPPLAGARVNYNEQFF.

The chain is built from TRBV3-1 (or the pseudogene TRBV3-2) and TRBJ1-2; unclear D gene. The CDR3 spans 14 residues. Germline lookup yields CDR1 LGHDT and CDR2 YNNKEL (reference sequence). V shed 1 base and J shed 7 bases, with 13 bases lying between them. The CDR3 region is CASSQGALRGGYTF. CDR3 DNA sequence: TGTGCCAGCAGCCAAGGGGCGCTACGTGGTGGCTACACCTTC.

V gene TRBV25-1 combines with J gene TRBJ1-4; D unresolved. This CDR3 comprises 16 residues. CDR1 MGHDK and CDR2 SYGVNS come from the germline V gene. Trimming cost V 2 bases and J 4 bases, with 14 bases left between them. CDR3 amino acids: CASSEPDGFFNEKLFF. The CDR3, as DNA: TGTGCCAGCAGTGAACCCGACGGGTTTTTTAATGAAAAACTGTTTTTT.

The gene calls are TRBV24-1 and TRBJ2-3; the match to TRBD2 covers 10 bases. Germline V gene lookup returns CDR1 KGHDR and CDR2 SFDVKD. V was clipped by 7 bases and J by 0 bases; unmatched bases: 9. The CDR3 extends over 17 amino acids. CDR3: CATSVLAGESSTDTQYF. In DNA, the CDR3 is TGTGCCACCAGCGTTCTAGCGGGGGAGTCTAGCACAGATACGCAGTATTTT.

The V and J genes are TRBV4-3 and TRBJ2-1; 12 bases are shared with TRBD2. CDR1 and CDR2 (germline): LGHNA, YSLEER. Losses at the gene ends were 0 bases for V and 8 bases for J; bases not matched to a gene: 11. This CDR3 region has 18 residues. The CDR3 sequence is CASSQEVRLAGGPYEQFF. CDR3 DNA: TGCGCCAGCAGCCAAGAAGTCCGGCTAGCGGGGGGGCCCTATGAGCAGTTCTTC.

Points on this clone: Additional DNA sequences in this sample encode the identical CDR3. V gene TRBV10-3 combines with J gene TRBJ2-7; 7 bases line up with TRBD2. V lost 3 bases to trimming and J lost 4 bases; unmatched junction nucleotides: 6. CDR1 and CDR2 from the germline V gene are ENHRY and SYGVKD. This CDR3 contains 14 residues. The CDR3 DNA follows: TGTGCCATCAGTGAATGGGGGGGGTCTTACGAGCAGTACTTC. Protein: CAISEWGGSYEQYF.

This clone was counted once. This chain joins TRBV15 and TRBJ2-1, with D perhaps matching TRBD2 (6 bases). Trimming removed 3 bases from V and 3 bases from J, with 12 bases in between. The length of the CDR3 is 15 residues. Germline V CDR1 and CDR2: LNHNV, YYDKDF (reference sequence). DNA of the CDR3: TGTGCCACCAGCAGGCTGGGACTTCTCTACAATGAGCAGTTCTTC. Translated: CATSRLGLLYNEQFF.

V and J are TRBV7-2 and TRBJ2-3, with 13 bases aligning to TRBD2. Germline CDR1 SGHTA, CDR2 FQGNSA. After removal of 3 bases from V and 0 bases from J, the junction contained 3 bases not matched to a gene. The CDR3 covers 17 residues. CDR3 sequence (DNA): TGTGCCAGCAGCTTGACTAGCGGGGGGTTTAGCACAGATACGCAGTATTTT. As protein: CASSLTSGGFSTDTQYF.

This sequence joins TRBV6-2 or TRBV6-3 and TRBJ1-2; 9 positions match TRBD1. Germline CDR1 MNHEY, CDR2 SVGEGT. V lost 5 bases, J lost 8 bases, and 12 bases stayed unmatched. The CDR3 has 15 amino acids. The CDR3 loop reads CASSQMLQGAGGYTF. The CDR3 DNA reads as TGTGCCAGCAGTCAGATGCTACAGGGGGCAGGAGGCTACACCTTC.

The V gene is TRBV6-5, the J gene TRBJ2-3, with D possibly being TRBD1 (7 bases). Trimming pared 8 bases from V and 1 base from J, leaving 13 bases between. Germline V gene data show CDR1 as MNHEY and CDR2 as SVGAGI. The length of the CDR3 is 14 residues. The CDR3 reads CASAGQGGTDTQYF. CDR3 nucleotides: TGTGCCAGCGCGGGGCAGGGGGGCACAGATACGCAGTATTTT.

The V call is TRBV5-1, the J call TRBJ1-1, with 7 bases lining up with TRBD1. The CDR3 totals 14 residues. Germline CDR1 SGHRS, CDR2 YFSETQ. With 3 bases clipped from V and 5 bases from J, the junction kept 7 bases outside the gene matches. CDR3 loop: CASSSGTEGTEAFF. The CDR3 nucleotides read TGCGCCAGCAGCTCGGGGACAGAAGGGACTGAAGCTTTCTTT.

The chain combines TRBV28 with TRBJ2-5; D is uncertain. Germline-derived CDR1 and CDR2 are MDHEN and SYDVKM. Trimming took off 3 bases at V and 2 bases at J, with 7 bases between the two ends. CDR3 length: 13 residues. CDR3 sequence reads: CASSFWQQETQYF. The DNA for the CDR3 is TGTGCCAGCAGTTTTTGGCAGCAAGAGACCCAGTACTTC. Full variable domain (remainder filled in from reference TRBV28 and TRBJ2-5): DVKVTQSSRYLVKRTGEKVFLECVQDMDHENMFWYRQDPGLGLRLIYFSYDVKMKEKGDIPEGYSVSREKKERFSLILESASTNQTSMYLCASSFWQQETQYFGPGTRLLVL.

The V and J genes are TRBV7-9 and TRBJ2-1, with D tentatively TRBD1 (6 bases). The CDR3 contains 15 residues. Between the trimmed V and J ends, which lost 5 bases and 5 bases, there was a span of 16 bases. Per the germline V gene, CDR1 is SEHNR and CDR2 is FQNEAQ (reference sequence). The CDR3 DNA reads as TGTGCCAGCAGCCCGGCTCGGGACACTGACAATGAGCAGTTCTTC. This sequence encodes CASSPARDTDNEQFF.

This clone showed up just once. The chain combines TRBV10-3 with TRBJ2-1; the D gene is possibly TRBD1 (5 bases). CDR1 ENHRY and CDR2 SYGVKD come from the germline V gene. CDR3 length equals 14 residues. Trimming took off 3 bases at V and 8 bases at J, with 14 bases between the two ends. The CDR3 coding sequence is TGTGCCATCAGTGATATGGAGATAGGGGATGAGCAGTTCTTC. This encodes CAISDMEIGDEQFF.

This clone was recorded only once. The chain links TRBV29-1 to TRBJ1-4, with D perhaps matching TRBD1 (5 bases). In germline, CDR1 is SQVTM, CDR2 ANQGSEA. CDR3 size: 15 residues. Trimming shortened V by 7 bases and J by 0 bases, and 15 bases separated the two germline ends. DNA of the CDR3: TGCAGCGCCGCAAACCTGACAGCAACTAATGAAAAACTGTTTTTT. This gives the protein CSAANLTATNEKLFF.

This clone was detected many times. The gene calls are TRBV21-1 and TRBJ1-1; TRBD1 is the table's D call and was not checked against the DNA. TRBV21-1 is described as a pseudogene. This CDR3 is 14 amino acids long. The DNA for the CDR3 is TGTGCCAGCAGTAAGAACAGGGTAAACACTGAAGCTTTCTTT. It codes for CASSKNRVNTEAFF.

This clone was counted a single time. The rearrangement joins TRBV28 to TRBJ1-1; the D is unclear. The CDR3 is made up of 14 amino acids. Trimming took off 3 bases at V and 7 bases at J, with 15 bases between the two ends. The germline gives CDR1 MDHEN, CDR2 SYDVKM. CDR3: CASSFPGLLYEAFF. CDR3 coding DNA: TGTGCCAGCAGTTTCCCCGGACTCCTATATGAAGCTTTCTTT. Looking up the rest from reference TRBV28 and TRBJ1-1 gives the full variable domain: DVKVTQSSRYLVKRTGEKVFLECVQDMDHENMFWYRQDPGLGLRLIYFSYDVKMKEKGDIPEGYSVSREKKERFSLILESASTNQTSMYLCASSFPGLLYEAFFGQGTRLTVV.

The chain uses TRBV4-1 and TRBJ2-5; TRBD1 matches at 8 bases. With 0 bases clipped from V and 5 bases from J, the junction kept 8 bases outside the gene matches. Germline loops: CDR1 MGHRA, CDR2 YSYEKL. CDR3 length equals 16 residues. The CDR3 nucleotides are TGCGCCAGCAGCCAAGATGACAACAGGGGGAGGGAGACCCAGTACTTC. Its translation is CASSQDDNRGRETQYF.

The chain recombines TRBV29-1 with TRBJ2-7; 16 positions match TRBD2. Germline values: CDR1 SQVTM, CDR2 ANQGSEA. The CDR3 spans 15 residues. The V segment lost 6 bases and the J segment 4 bases; nucleotides outside the gene matches: 6. The CDR3 reads CSVSGTSGRGYEQYF. CDR3 DNA: TGCAGCGTCTCCGGGACTAGCGGGAGGGGATACGAGCAGTACTTC.

The chain carries TRBV7-2 and TRBJ1-2; no clear D. With 1 base removed from V and 4 bases from J, the gap between germline ends came to 13 bases. CDR1 is SGHTA and CDR2 is FQGNSA in the germline V gene. The CDR3 has 15 residues. The CDR3 region is CASSLGPPGPYGYTF. The CDR3 DNA reads TGTGCCAGCAGCTTAGGCCCCCCGGGTCCCTATGGCTACACCTTC.

The chain employs TRBV18 and TRBJ1-5; 10 positions agree with TRBD1. Germline assignment: CDR1 KGHSH and CDR2 LQKENI. This CDR3 spans 15 amino acids. The V and J ends lost 3 bases and 9 bases, in that order; junction bases with no gene match: 8. The CDR3 sequence: CASSPGGQGSRPQHF. CDR3 sequence (DNA): TGTGCCAGCTCACCGGGGGGACAGGGGAGTCGGCCCCAGCATTTT.

This chain connects TRBV13 to TRBJ2-5; tentatively, D is TRBD2 (6 bases). Germline-derived CDR1 and CDR2 are PRHDT and FYEKMQ (reference sequence). This CDR3 is 15 amino acids long. V lost 4 bases and J 2 bases, leaving 14 bases between the germline ends. CDR3 coding DNA: TGTGCCAGCAGCTCCCTCAGTAGCGGTCAAGAGACCCAGTACTTC. Translation: CASSSLSSGQETQYF.

This sequence joins TRBV23-1 and TRBJ1-4; possible D gene TRBD1, 6 bases. TRBV23-1 counts as an open reading frame of uncertain function. This CDR3 comprises 19 residues. The V and J ends lost 4 bases and 7 bases respectively, with 28 bases between them. CDR3 region: CASSLIQGHRVRCCEKLFF. CDR3 nucleotide sequence: TGCGCCAGCAGTCTTATCCAAGGACACAGGGTGAGGTGTTGTGAAAAACTGTTTTTT.

This chain joins TRBV5-1 and TRBJ2-1; perhaps TRBD1 as D (7 bases). The germline CDR1 and CDR2 sequences are SGHRS and YFSETQ. This CDR3 is built from 15 residues. The V and J ends lost 4 bases and 8 bases respectively, with 19 bases between them. The CDR3 coding sequence is TGCGCCAGCAGCCACCCCGGAGGGGGCTGGGATGAGCAGTTCTTC. This gives the protein CASSHPGGGWDEQFF.

The rearrangement uses TRBV7-2 and TRBJ2-7, with 8 bases lining up with TRBD2. The J segment lost 4 bases and the V segment lost 5 bases, leaving 16 bases of the junction unmatched. The CDR3 totals 17 residues. CDR1 is SGHTA and CDR2 is FQGNSA in the germline V gene. Here the CDR3 reads CASSPRYVTGGPYEQYF. CDR3 in DNA: TGTGCCAGCAGCCCCCGGTACGTAACGGGGGGGCCATACGAGCAGTACTTC. Using reference TRBV7-2 and TRBJ2-7 for the parts outside the CDR3, the full variable domain is GAGVSQSPSNKVTEKGKDVELRCDPISGHTALYWYRQSLGQGLEFLIYFQGNSAPDKSGLPSDRFSAERTGGSVSTLTIQRTQQEDSAVYLCASSPRYVTGGPYEQYFGPGTRLTVT.

The gene calls are TRBV5-5 and TRBJ1-3; D is perhaps TRBD1 (5 bases). V was pared by 4 bases and J by 0 bases, with 11 bases between. The germline V gene has CDR1 SGHKS and CDR2 YYEKEE (reference sequence). The CDR3 is 15 amino acids. CDR3 in amino acids: CASSPVGLSGNTIYF. Written as DNA, the CDR3 is TGTGCCAGCAGCCCGGTGGGGCTCTCTGGAAACACCATATATTTT.